This TCR beta chain derives from a study of patients and donors after allogeneic stem cell transplantation. TCRdb re-analysed the RT-PCR reads in MiXCR, keeping a single row per CDR3 protein. The table has 150,000 to 200,000 distinct CDR3 sequences, roughly 22% seen once. This clonotype showed up just a few times. V was cut by 3 bases and J by 2 bases, with 7 bases left in between. Per germline, CDR1 LNHNV and CDR2 YYDKDF (reference sequence). The CDR3 loop spans 13 amino acids. This receptor was obtained from a human donor who was either an allogeneic HSCT recipient or a stem cell or donor lymphocyte infusion donor (not recorded which). It is not recorded whose cells these are; they may come from a transplant donor. The material sequenced was blood, either unsorted or a sorted T cell fraction (not recorded which). V and J are TRBV15 and TRBJ1-2; no clear D gene. As DNA, the CDR3 is TGTGCCACCAGCAGGGGATTAAACTATGGCTACACCTTC. Translation: CATSRGLNYGYTF.